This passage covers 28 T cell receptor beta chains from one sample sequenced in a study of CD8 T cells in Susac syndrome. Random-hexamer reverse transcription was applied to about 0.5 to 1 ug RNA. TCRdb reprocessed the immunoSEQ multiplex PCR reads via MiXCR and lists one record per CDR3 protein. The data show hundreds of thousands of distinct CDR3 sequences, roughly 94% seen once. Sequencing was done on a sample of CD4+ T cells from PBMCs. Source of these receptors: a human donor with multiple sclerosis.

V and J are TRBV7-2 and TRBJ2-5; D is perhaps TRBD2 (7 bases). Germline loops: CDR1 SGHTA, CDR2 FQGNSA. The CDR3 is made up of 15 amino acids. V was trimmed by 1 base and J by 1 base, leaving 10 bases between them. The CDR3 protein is CASSLVGGVQETQYF. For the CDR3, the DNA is TGTGCCAGCAGCTTAGTAGGGGGGGTCCAAGAGACCCAGTACTTC. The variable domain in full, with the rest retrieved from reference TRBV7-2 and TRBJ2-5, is GAGVSQSPSNKVTEKGKDVELRCDPISGHTALYWYRQSLGQGLEFLIYFQGNSAPDKSGLPSDRFSAERTGGSVSTLTIQRTQQEDSAVYLCASSLVGGVQETQYFGPGTRLLVL.

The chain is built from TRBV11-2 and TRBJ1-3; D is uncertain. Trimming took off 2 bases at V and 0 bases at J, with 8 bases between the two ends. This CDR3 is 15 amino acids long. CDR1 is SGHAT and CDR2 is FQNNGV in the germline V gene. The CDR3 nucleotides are TGTGCCAGCAGCTTAATTCGGGCCTCTGGAAACACCATATATTTT. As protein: CASSLIRASGNTIYF.

The CDR3 sequence: CSVQTGGYGQPQHF. CDR3 DNA: TGCAGCGTTCAGACCGGAGGGTACGGTCAGCCCCAGCATTTT. V is TRBV29-1 and J is TRBJ1-5, with D unresolved. Trimming pared 5 bases from V and 6 bases from J, leaving 17 bases between. CDR1 is SQVTM and CDR2 is ANQGSEA in the germline V gene. This CDR3 contains 14 residues. Full variable domain (remainder filled in from reference TRBV29-1 and TRBJ1-5): SAVISQKPSRDICQRGTSLTIQCQVDSQVTMMFWYRQQPGQSLTLIATANQGSEATYESGFVIDKFPISRPNLTFSTLTVSNMSPEDSSIYLCSVQTGGYGQPQHFGDGTRLSIL.

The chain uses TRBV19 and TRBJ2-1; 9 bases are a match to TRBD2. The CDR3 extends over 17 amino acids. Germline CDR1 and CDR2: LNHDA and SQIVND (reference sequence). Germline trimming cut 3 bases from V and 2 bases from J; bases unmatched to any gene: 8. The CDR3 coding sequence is TGTGCCAGTAGTATCGGAGCGGGGGGACGAGCCTACAATGAGCAGTTCTTC. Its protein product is CASSIGAGGRAYNEQFF.

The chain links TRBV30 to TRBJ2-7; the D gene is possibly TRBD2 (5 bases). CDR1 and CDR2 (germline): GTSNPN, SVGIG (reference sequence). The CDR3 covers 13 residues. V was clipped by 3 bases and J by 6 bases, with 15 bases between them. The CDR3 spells CAWRVANPLEQYF. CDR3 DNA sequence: TGTGCCTGGAGGGTAGCGAACCCCCTCGAGCAGTACTTC.

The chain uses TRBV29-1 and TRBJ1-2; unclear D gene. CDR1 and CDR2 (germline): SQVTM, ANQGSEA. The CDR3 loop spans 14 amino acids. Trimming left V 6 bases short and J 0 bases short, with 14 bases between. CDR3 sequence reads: CSVATDGSNYGYTF. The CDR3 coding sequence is TGCAGCGTAGCAACCGACGGATCTAACTATGGCTACACCTTC.

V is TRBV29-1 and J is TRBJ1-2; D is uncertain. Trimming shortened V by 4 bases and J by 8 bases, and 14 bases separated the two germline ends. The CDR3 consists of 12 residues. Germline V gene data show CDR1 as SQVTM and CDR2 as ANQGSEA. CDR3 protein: CSVVSTPGGYTF. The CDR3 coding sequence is TGCAGCGTTGTGAGCACCCCGGGGGGCTACACCTTC.

DNA of the CDR3: TGTGCCAGCAGCGATAGCGGCGGCAACACAGATACGCAGTATTTT. Translating gives CASSDSGGNTDTQYF. This chain joins TRBV9 and TRBJ2-3; a possible D gene is TRBD2 (6 bases). This CDR3 is 15 amino acids long. CDR1 and CDR2 (germline): SGDLS, YYNGEE. The ends were cut back, 3 bases at V and 2 bases at J, with 13 bases in the middle.

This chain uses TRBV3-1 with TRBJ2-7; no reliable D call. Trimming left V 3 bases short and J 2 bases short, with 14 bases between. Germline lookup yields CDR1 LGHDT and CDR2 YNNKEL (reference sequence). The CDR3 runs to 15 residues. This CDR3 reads CASSHPDPGPYEQYF. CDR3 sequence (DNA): TGTGCCAGCAGCCACCCCGACCCTGGGCCCTACGAGCAGTACTTC.

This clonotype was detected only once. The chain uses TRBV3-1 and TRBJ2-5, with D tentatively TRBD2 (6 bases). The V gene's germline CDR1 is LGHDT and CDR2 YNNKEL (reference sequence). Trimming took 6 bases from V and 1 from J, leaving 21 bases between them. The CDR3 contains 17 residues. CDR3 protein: CASSRPRNGGFQETQYF. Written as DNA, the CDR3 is TGTGCCAGCAGTAGGCCCCGGAACGGGGGTTTCCAAGAGACCCAGTACTTC.

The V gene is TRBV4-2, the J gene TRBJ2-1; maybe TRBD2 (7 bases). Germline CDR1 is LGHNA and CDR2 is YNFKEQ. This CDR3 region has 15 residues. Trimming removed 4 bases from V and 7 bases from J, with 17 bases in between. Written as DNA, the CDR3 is TGTGCCAGCAGCCTCGAGGGGGGGGGCAGAAATGAGCAGTTCTTC. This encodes CASSLEGGGRNEQFF.

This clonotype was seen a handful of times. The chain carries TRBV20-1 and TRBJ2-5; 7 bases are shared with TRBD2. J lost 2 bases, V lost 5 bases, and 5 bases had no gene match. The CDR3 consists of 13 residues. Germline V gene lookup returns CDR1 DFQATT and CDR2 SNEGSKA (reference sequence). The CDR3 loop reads CSARAGGQETQYF. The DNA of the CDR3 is TGCAGTGCTCGGGCCGGGGGGCAAGAGACCCAGTACTTC.

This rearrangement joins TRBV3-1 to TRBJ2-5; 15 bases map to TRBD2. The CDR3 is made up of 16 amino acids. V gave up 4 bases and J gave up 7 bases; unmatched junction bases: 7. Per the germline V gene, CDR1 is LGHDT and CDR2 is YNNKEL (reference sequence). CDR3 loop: CASSRSGLAGGTTQYF. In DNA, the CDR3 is TGTGCCAGCAGCCGGTCGGGACTAGCGGGAGGTACGACCCAGTACTTC.

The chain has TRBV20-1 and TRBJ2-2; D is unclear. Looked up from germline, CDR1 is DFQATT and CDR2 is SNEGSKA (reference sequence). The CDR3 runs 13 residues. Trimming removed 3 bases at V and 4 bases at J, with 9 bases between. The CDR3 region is CSASGDLTGELFF. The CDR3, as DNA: TGCAGTGCTAGCGGCGATCTCACCGGGGAGCTGTTTTTT.

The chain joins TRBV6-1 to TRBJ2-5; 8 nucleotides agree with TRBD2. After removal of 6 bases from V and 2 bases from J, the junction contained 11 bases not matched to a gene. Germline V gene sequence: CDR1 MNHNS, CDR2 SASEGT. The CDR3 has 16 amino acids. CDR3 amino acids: CASRGTSGGRQETQYF. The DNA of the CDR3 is TGTGCCAGCAGGGGGACCTCGGGGGGGCGGCAAGAGACCCAGTACTTC.

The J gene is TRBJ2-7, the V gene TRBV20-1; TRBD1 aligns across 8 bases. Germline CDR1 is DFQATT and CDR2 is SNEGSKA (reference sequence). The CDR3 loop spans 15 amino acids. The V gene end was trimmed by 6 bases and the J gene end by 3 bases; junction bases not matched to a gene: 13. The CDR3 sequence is CSALPGQGAYYEQYF. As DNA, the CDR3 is TGCAGTGCCCTTCCAGGACAGGGCGCCTACTACGAGCAGTACTTC.

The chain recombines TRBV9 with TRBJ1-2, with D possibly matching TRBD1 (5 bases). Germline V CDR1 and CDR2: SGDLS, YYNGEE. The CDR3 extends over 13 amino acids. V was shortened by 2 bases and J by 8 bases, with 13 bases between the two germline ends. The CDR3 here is CASSVPGLLGYTF. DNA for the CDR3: TGTGCCAGCAGCGTCCCGGGACTTCTGGGCTACACCTTC.

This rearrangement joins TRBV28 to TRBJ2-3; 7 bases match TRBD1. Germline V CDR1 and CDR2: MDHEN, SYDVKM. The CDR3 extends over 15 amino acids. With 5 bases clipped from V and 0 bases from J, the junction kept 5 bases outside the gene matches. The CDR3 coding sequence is TGTGCCAGCAGTGCGCCGGGACAGAGCACAGATACGCAGTATTTT. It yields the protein CASSAPGQSTDTQYF.

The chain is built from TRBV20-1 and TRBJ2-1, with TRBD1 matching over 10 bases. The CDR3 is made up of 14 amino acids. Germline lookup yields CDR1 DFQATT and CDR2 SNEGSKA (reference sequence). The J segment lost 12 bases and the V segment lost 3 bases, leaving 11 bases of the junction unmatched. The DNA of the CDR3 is TGCAGTGCTAGCAGGGACAGGGGTTACGACGGGCAGTTCTTC. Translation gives CSASRDRGYDGQFF.

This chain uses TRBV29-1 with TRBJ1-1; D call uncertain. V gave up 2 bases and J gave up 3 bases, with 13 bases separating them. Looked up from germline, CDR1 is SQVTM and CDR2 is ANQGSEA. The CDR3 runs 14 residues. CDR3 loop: CSVEFRLSYTEAFF. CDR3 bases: TGCAGCGTTGAATTCAGGCTAAGCTACACTGAAGCTTTCTTT.

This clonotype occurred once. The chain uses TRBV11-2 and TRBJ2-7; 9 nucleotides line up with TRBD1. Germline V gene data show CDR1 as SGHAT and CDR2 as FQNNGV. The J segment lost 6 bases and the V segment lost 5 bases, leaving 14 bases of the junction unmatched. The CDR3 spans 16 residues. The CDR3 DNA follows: TGTGCCAGCAGCACGATTCCGGGACAGGGAACAATCGAGCAGTACTTC. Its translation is CASSTIPGQGTIEQYF.

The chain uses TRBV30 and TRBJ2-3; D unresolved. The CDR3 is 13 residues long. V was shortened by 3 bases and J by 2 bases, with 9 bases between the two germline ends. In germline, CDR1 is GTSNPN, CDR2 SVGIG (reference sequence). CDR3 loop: CAWSDDTTDTQYF. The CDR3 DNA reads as TGTGCCTGGAGCGACGACACCACAGATACGCAGTATTTT.

CDR3 in DNA: TGTGCCAGCAGCCCCACTACAGGGTCGGACTATGGCTACACCTTC. Amino acid sequence: CASSPTTGSDYGYTF. The chain is built from TRBV3-1 and TRBJ1-2, with D perhaps matching TRBD1 (6 bases). Trimming stripped 4 bases from V and 3 bases from J, with 15 bases between. This CDR3 has 15 amino acids. The germline V gene has CDR1 LGHDT and CDR2 YNNKEL (reference sequence).

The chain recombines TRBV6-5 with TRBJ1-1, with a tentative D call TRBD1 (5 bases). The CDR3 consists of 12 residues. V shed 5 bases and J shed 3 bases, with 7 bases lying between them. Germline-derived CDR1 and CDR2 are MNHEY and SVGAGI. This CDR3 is CASSGGYTEAFF. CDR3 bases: TGTGCCAGCAGTGGGGGTTACACTGAAGCTTTCTTT.

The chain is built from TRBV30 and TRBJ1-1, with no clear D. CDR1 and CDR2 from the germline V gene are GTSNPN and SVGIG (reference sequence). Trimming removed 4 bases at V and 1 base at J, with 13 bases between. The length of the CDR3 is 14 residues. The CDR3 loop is CAWIGDGPNTEAFF. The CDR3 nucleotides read TGTGCCTGGATAGGAGACGGGCCGAACACTGAAGCTTTCTTT.

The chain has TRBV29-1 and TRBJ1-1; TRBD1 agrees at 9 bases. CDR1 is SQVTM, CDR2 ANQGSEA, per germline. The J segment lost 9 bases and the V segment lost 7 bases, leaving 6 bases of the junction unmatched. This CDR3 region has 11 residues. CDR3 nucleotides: TGCAGCGCCTCGGGACAGGGAAAAGCTTTCTTT. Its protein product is CSASGQGKAFF.

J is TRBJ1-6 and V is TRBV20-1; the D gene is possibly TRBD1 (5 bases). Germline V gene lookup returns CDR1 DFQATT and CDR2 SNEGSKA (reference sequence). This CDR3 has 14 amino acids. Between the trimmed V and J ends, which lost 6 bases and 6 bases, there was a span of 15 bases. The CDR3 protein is CSAASGTSNSPLHF. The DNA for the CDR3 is TGCAGTGCCGCCTCAGGGACCAGTAATTCACCCCTCCACTTT.

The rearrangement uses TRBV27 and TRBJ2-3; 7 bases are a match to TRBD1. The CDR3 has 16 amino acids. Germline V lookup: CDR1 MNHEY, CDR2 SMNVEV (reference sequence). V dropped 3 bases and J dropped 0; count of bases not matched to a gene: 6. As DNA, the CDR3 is TGTGCCAGCAGTTTCACAGGGGCGACTAGCACAGATACGCAGTATTTT. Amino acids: CASSFTGATSTDTQYF.